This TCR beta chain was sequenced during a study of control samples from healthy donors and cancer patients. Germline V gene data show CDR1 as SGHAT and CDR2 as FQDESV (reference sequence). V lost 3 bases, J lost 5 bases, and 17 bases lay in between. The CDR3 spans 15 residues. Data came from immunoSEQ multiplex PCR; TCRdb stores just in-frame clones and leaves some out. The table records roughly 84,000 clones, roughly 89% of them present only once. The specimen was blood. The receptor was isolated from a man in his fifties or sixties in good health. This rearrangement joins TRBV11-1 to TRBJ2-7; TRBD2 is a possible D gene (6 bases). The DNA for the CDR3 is TGTGCCAGCAGCTTGGAGGGTACCCCTTTCGACGAGCAGTACTTC. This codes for CASSLEGTPFDEQYF. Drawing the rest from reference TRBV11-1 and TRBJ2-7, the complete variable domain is EAEVAQSPRYKITEKSQAVAFWCDPISGHATLYWYRQILGQGPELLVQFQDESVVDDSQLPKDRFSAERLKGVDSTLKIQPAELGDSAMYLCASSLEGTPFDEQYFGPGTRLTVT.